The rows below give T cell receptor beta chains drawn from one sample of a study of siplizumab effects on memory and regulatory T cells. Generated by immunoSEQ multiplex PCR, the TCRdb table keeps only in-frame clones and is missing some. The data contain some 100,000 clones, around nine tenths of them singletons. The sequenced material came from non-Treg CD4+ T cells sorted from blood. The receptor set was obtained from a human donor in good health. CDR3s include the opening cysteine and the closing phenylalanine or tryptophan. D genes are given only for firm matches. The listing skips clone size in some rows; elsewhere it reads once, few, many or a size class.

V	size	D	J	DNA	CDR3
TRBV5-1	-	TRBD2	TRBJ2-3	TGCGCCAGCACACGGCAGTGGGGGGGGAGCACAGATACGCAGTATTTT	CASTRQWGGSTDTQYF
TRBV19	once	TRBD2	TRBJ2-5	TGTGCCAGTAGTTTCCGGGGTAGCGGGAGCCAAGAGACCCAGTACTTC	CASSFRGSGSQETQYF
TRBV6-1	-	TRBD2	TRBJ2-7	TGTGCCAGCAGCCCGTCGGCGGGGGTATACTACGAGCAGTACTTC	CASSPSAGVYYEQYF
TRBV30	once	-	TRBJ1-3	TGTGCCTGGAGTGTACGAGGGGGAGGAAACACCATATATTTT	CAWSVRGGGNTIYF
TRBV6-1	-	-	TRBJ2-4	TGTGCCAGCAGTGAATACGGGTCGGGTGAGTTCGCCAAAAACATTCAGTACTTC	CASSEYGSGEFAKNIQYF
TRBV19	-	-	TRBJ2-7	TGTGCCAGTAGCATTGGACAGCAAAGCTCCTACGAGCAGTACTTC	CASSIGQQSSYEQYF
TRBV30	-	TRBD1	TRBJ1-2	TGTGCCTGTGACAGGGACTATGGCTACACCTTC	CACDRDYGYTF
TRBV10-3	-	TRBD2	TRBJ2-2	TGTGCCATCAGTGATGGGGGGGATTACACCGGGGAGCTGTTTTTT	CAISDGGDYTGELFF
TRBV6-1	-	-	TRBJ1-4	TGTGCCATTAGGGAGGCTAATGAAAAACTGTTTTTT	CAIREANEKLFF
TRBV7-8	once	-	TRBJ2-5	TGTGCCAGCAGCAAAAACCAAGAGACCCAGTACTTC	CASSKNQETQYF
TRBV30	-	-	TRBJ1-1	TGTGCCACACGCCCAGGGATGAACACTGAAGCTTTCTTT	CATRPGMNTEAFF
TRBV7-8	-	-	TRBJ2-3	TGTGCCAGCTCCAGGGTCGGGAGAGTCAATACGCAGTATTTT	CASSRVGRVNTQYF
TRBV19	-	TRBD1	TRBJ2-4	TGTGCCAGTAGTACTGACAGGGGAAACATTCAGTACTTC	CASSTDRGNIQYF
TRBV27	-	TRBD2	TRBJ2-1	TGTGCCAGCAGTCGGACTAGCAGCTACTCCTACAATGAGCAGTTCTTC	CASSRTSSYSYNEQFF
TRBV28	-	TRBD1	TRBJ2-1	TGTGCCAGCAGTAAGCCAATGACAGGGAAGCAGTTCTTC	CASSKPMTGKQFF
TRBV2	-	-	TRBJ1-2	TGTGCCAGCAGCCTAGAAAACTATGGCTACACCTTC	CASSLENYGYTF
TRBV7-9	-	TRBD2	TRBJ2-7	TGTGCCAGCAGCTATGTAGCGGGAGGGGGCGAGCAGTACTTC	CASSYVAGGGEQYF
TRBV5-4	-	-	TRBJ2-5	TGTGCCAGCAGCGGCGGGACAGAGACCCAGTACTTC	CASSGGTETQYF
TRBV9	-	-	TRBJ2-1	TGTGCCAGCAGCGTAGTTCCCGTTCACAATGAGCAGTTCTTC	CASSVVPVHNEQFF
TRBV9	-	-	TRBJ2-7	TGTGCCAGCAGCGTAGACGTCAGCTCCTACGAGCAGTACTTC	CASSVDVSSYEQYF
TRBV4-2	-	TRBD1	TRBJ2-2	TGTGCCAGCAGCCAGGGACAGGGGGTCGGGGAGCTGTTTTTT	CASSQGQGVGELFF
TRBV4-1	-	TRBD2	TRBJ2-1	TGCGCCAGCAGCCCAAGGGAGGGACTAGCGAGCTCCTACAATGAGCAGTTCTTC	CASSPREGLASSYNEQFF
TRBV5-1	-	-	TRBJ1-4	TGCGCCAGCAGCTTGGCCGACAGAACAACTAATGAAAAACTGTTTTTT	CASSLADRTTNEKLFF
TRBV25-1	once	-	TRBJ2-7	TGTGCCAGCAGTGAAGGGACGGACGAGCAGTACTTC	CASSEGTDEQYF
TRBV4-1	-	-	TRBJ2-7	TGCGCCAGCAGCCAAGAATCTCCATCCATCTACGAGCAGTACTTC	CASSQESPSIYEQYF
TRBV2	-	TRBD1	TRBJ2-1	TGTGCCAGCAGTGGGACAGGGGGCATGGCCTACAATGAGCAGTTCTTC	CASSGTGGMAYNEQFF
TRBV5-1	-	TRBD1	TRBJ2-6	TGCGCCAGCAGCAGCCGGGACAGGGGTGTCACTGGGGCCAACGTCCTGACTTTC	CASSSRDRGVTGANVLTF
TRBV5-1	-	-	TRBJ2-3	TGCGCCAGCAGCCTGGGACGACCTAGCACAGATACGCAGTATTTT	CASSLGRPSTDTQYF
TRBV6-1	-	-	TRBJ2-2	TGTGCCAGCCTTCCGAGCCTTAACACCGGGGAGCTGTTTTTT	CASLPSLNTGELFF
TRBV27	-	TRBD2	TRBJ2-1	TGTGCCAGCAGTTTATCCGCGGGACTAGCGGGAGCCGGTGAGCAGTTCTTC	CASSLSAGLAGAGEQFF
TRBV28	-	-	TRBJ2-7	TGTGCCAGCGAGCGGCAAACGGGGGAGCAGTACTTC	CASERQTGEQYF
TRBV7-2	-	TRBD2	TRBJ2-1	TGTGCCAGCAGTTCGGGACTAGCGGGAGCCTACAATGAGCAGTTCTTC	CASSSGLAGAYNEQFF
TRBV10-3	-	-	TRBJ1-1	TGTGCCATCAAGGTTGAGGGGAGGAACACTGAAGCTTTCTTT	CAIKVEGRNTEAFF
TRBV18	-	-	TRBJ2-1	TGTGCCAGCTCACCACCGTACAGCGGAGAGCAGTTCTTC	CASSPPYSGEQFF
TRBV4-2	-	TRBD2	TRBJ2-2	TGTGCCAGCAGCCAAGATAGCGGGGGTCTTGCCTCCGGGGAGCTGTTTTTT	CASSQDSGGLASGELFF
TRBV2	-	TRBD1	TRBJ2-3	TGTGCCAGCAGTGGACAGGGCGGAGATACGCAGTATTTT	CASSGQGGDTQYF
TRBV19	-	TRBD2	TRBJ2-1	TGTGCCAGTAGCCCAGCGGGAGTCAATGAGCAGTTCTTC	CASSPAGVNEQFF
TRBV2	-	-	TRBJ2-7	TGTGCCAGCAGTCAGGACTACTCCTACGAGCAGTACTTC	CASSQDYSYEQYF
TRBV19	-	-	TRBJ1-2	TGTGCCAGTAGTATTACCGGCTATGGCTACACCTTC	CASSITGYGYTF
TRBV18	-	-	TRBJ2-3	TGTGCCAGCTCACCAATCACTGAGTTGGATACGCAGTATTTT	CASSPITELDTQYF
TRBV7-9	-	-	TRBJ2-5	TGTGCCAGCAGCTTAGCCCGTGGAGGTCGGGAGACCCAGTACTTC	CASSLARGGRETQYF
TRBV2	-	-	TRBJ1-5	TGTGCCAGCAGTGACTTGACGGCAGAAGGCAATCAGCCCCAGCATTTT	CASSDLTAEGNQPQHF
TRBV11-3	-	-	TRBJ2-3	TGTGCCAGCAGCTTAGATGAAACCGACCGTAGGTATTTT	CASSLDETDRRYF
TRBV27	-	TRBD2	TRBJ2-3	TGTGCCAGCAGTCCTAGCGGGAGGTTTCTAGATACGCAGTATTTT	CASSPSGRFLDTQYF